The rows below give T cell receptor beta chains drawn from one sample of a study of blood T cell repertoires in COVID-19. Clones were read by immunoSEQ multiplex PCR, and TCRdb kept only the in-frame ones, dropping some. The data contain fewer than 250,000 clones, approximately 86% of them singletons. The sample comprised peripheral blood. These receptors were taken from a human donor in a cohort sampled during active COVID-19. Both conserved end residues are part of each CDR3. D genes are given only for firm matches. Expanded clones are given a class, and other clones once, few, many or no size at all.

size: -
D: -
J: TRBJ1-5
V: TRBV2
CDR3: CASSEGGRRRNQPQHF
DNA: TGTGCCAGCAGTGAAGGCGGGAGGCGGCGGAATCAGCCCCAGCATTTT

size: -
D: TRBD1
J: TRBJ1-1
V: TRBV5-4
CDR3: CASSLQGEGTEAFF
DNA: TGTGCCAGCAGCTTACAGGGGGAGGGGACTGAAGCTTTCTTT

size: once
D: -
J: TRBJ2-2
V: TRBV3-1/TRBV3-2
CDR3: CASSQNRVSGELFF
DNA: TGTGCCAGCAGCCAAAATCGAGTGAGCGGGGAGCTGTTTTTT

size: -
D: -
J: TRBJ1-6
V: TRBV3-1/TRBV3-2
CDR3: CASSQNRFGSPLHF
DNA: TGTGCCAGCAGCCAGAACAGGTTCGGTTCACCCCTCCACTTT

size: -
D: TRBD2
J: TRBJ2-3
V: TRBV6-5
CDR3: CASSYGRERNTQYF
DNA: TGTGCCAGCAGTTACGGGCGGGAGAGAAATACGCAGTATTTT

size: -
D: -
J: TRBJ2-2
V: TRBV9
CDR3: CASSVAGGSTGELFF
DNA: TGTGCCAGCAGCGTAGCTGGGGGCAGCACCGGGGAGCTGTTTTTT

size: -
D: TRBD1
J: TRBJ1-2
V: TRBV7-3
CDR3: CASSLDGRGPYYGYTF
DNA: TGTGCCAGCAGCTTAGATGGCAGGGGGCCCTACTATGGCTACACCTTC

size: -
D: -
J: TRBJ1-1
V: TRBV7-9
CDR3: CASSPHTGLMNTEAFF
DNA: TGTGCCAGCAGCCCTCACACGGGTTTAATGAACACTGAAGCTTTCTTT

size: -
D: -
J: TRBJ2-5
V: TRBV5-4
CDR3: CASSLREDKETQYF
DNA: TGTGCCAGCAGCCTCCGGGAAGACAAAGAGACCCAGTACTTC

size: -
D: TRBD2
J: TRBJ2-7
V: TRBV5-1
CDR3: CASSSASGSINEQYF
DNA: TGCGCCAGCAGCTCGGCTAGCGGGAGTATCAACGAGCAGTACTTC